The sequence of this TCR beta chain was determined in a study of blood T cell repertoires in COVID-19. In the study's own analysis: Counts of nucleated cells, estimated from reference gene primer amplification, were obtained. Using immunoSEQ multiplex PCR, the repertoire was profiled, and TCRdb retains in-frame clones only, with some absent. From that table come the V and J calls and clone size; the DNA was used to work out D and trimming. This sample carries about 100,000 clones, roughly 85% of them seen once, and the ten largest clones take around an eighth. Germline lookup yields CDR1 MNHEY and CDR2 SMNVEV (reference sequence). The J segment lost 4 bases and the V segment lost 5 bases, leaving 11 bases of the junction unmatched. This CDR3 comprises 16 residues.

Sequenced material: peripheral blood. This chain connects TRBV27 to TRBJ1-2; the match to TRBD1 covers 9 bases. This receptor was taken from a woman aged 70-85 years with acute or convalescent COVID-19. CDR3 in DNA: TGTGCCAGCAGTCAATCCCGACAGGGGGAATTCTATGGCTACACCTTC. It is translated as CASSQSRQGEFYGYTF.